This T cell receptor beta chain was captured by sequencing in a study of T cell clonotyping in hematopoietic cell transplantation. V was cut by 1 base and J by 2 bases, with 8 bases left in between. CDR1 is LNHDA and CDR2 is SQIVND in the germline V gene (reference sequence). The CDR3 loop spans 15 amino acids. The time point was: recipient sample about 28 days before transplant, after cytoreduction. Using immunoSEQ multiplex PCR, the repertoire was profiled, and TCRdb retains in-frame clones only, with some absent. The profile shows 26,000 or so clones, approximately 81% of them singletons. V and J are TRBV19 and TRBJ2-2, with D perhaps matching TRBD1 (6 bases). The specimen comprised peripheral blood mononuclear cells, sampled before stem cell transplant. This TCR was sampled from a man between 35 and 55 years old with acute myeloid leukemia. Some clones in this sample may be carry-over from other donors' samples. This chain's CDR3 is CASSIGTVNTGELFF. In nucleotides, the CDR3 is TGTGCCAGTAGTATAGGGACAGTTAACACCGGGGAGCTGTTTTTT.